This T cell receptor beta chain was sequenced during a study of T cell repertoires in cytomegalovirus infection. Study in general: Matching HLA type, along with CMV infection, was indicated by public TCR beta signatures.

Unmatched junction bases numbered 12, after V lost 3 bases and J lost 0 bases. This CDR3 spans 18 amino acids. Germline CDR1 and CDR2: SGHAT and FQNNGV. TCRdb redid the calling of the reads with MiXCR, one entry per CDR3 protein. The profile shows around 550,000 distinct CDR3 sequences, less than 30% of them singletons. A remark on this clonotype: Its matching antigen is unknown.

Study findings and constraints: Clonotype analysis showed dominance of the ex vivo response by HLA-C-restricted CMV-specific TCR beta clonotypes. Summed public TCR beta family frequency identified CMV carriers bearing the relevant HLA.

The sequenced material came from PBMCs. This receptor was obtained from a human donor in good health (CMV status not recorded). Some clones in this sample may be carry-over from other donors' samples. This chain uses TRBV11-2 with TRBJ1-1; 8 nucleotides align to TRBD1. In nucleotides, the CDR3 is TGTGCCAGCAGCTTTTTCATTTCCTCAGGGGGCATGAACACTGAAGCTTTCTTT. Translating it yields CASSFFISSGGMNTEAFF.